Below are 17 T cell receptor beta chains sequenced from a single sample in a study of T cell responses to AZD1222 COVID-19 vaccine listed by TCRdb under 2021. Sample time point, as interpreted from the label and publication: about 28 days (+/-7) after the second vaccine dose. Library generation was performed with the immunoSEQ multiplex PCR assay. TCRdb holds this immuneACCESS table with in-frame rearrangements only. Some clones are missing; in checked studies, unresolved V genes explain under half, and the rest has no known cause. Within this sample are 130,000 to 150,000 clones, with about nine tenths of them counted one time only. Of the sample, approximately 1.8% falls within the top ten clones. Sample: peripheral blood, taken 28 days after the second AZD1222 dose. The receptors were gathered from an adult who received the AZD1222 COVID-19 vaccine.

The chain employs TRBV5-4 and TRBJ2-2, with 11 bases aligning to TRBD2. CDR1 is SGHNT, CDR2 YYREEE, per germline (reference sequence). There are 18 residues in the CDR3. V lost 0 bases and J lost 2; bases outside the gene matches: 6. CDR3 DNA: TGTGCCAGCAGCTTGGCCCACAGACTAGCGGGAAACACCGGGGAGCTGTTTTTT. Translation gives CASSLAHRLAGNTGELFF.

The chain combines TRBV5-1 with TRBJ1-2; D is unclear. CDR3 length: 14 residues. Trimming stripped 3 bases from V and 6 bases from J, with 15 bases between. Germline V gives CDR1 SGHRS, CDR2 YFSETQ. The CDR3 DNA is TGCGCCAGCAGCTGGCGTAAGGCCGGGGATGGCTACACCTTC. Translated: CASSWRKAGDGYTF.

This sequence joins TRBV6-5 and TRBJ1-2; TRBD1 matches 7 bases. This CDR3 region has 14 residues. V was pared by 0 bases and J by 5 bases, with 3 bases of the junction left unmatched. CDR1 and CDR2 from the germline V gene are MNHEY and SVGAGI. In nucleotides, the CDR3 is TGTGCCAGCAGTTACTCGGCAGGGGGATATGGCTACACCTTC. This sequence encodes CASSYSAGGYGYTF.

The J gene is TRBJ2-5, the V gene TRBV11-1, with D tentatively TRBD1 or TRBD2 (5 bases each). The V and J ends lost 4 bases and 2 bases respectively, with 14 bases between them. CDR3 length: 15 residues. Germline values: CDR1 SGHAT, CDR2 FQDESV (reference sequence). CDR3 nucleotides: TGTGCCAGCAGCTACCCCTGGGACGGACAAGAGACCCAGTACTTC. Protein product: CASSYPWDGQETQYF.

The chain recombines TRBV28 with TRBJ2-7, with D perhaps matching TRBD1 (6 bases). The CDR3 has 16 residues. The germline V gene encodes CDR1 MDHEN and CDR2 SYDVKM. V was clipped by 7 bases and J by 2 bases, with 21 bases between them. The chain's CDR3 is CASTVGQRTWAYEQYF. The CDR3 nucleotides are TGTGCCAGCACCGTCGGACAGCGGACCTGGGCCTACGAGCAGTACTTC.

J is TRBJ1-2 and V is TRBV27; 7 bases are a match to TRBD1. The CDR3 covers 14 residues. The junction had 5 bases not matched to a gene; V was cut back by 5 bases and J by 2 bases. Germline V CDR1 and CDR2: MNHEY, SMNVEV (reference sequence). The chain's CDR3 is CASSTRQGNYGYTF. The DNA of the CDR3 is TGTGCCAGCAGTACCAGACAGGGAAACTATGGCTACACCTTC.

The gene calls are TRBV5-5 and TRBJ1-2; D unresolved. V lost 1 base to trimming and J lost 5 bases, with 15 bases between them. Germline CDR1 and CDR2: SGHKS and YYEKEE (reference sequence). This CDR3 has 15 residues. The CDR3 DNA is TGTGCCAGCAGCTTGACGGCAGGCGCGGGATATGGCTACACCTTC. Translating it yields CASSLTAGAGYGYTF.

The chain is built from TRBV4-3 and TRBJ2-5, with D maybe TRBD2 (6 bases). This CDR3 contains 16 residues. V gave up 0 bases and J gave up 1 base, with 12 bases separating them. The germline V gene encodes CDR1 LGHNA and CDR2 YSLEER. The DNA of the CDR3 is TGCGCCAGCAGCCAAGATGGACGGGAGTCCCAAGAGACCCAGTACTTC. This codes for CASSQDGRESQETQYF.

CDR3 sequence: CASSPGQGQYEQYF. The CDR3 DNA sequence: TGTGCCAGCAGTCCCGGACAGGGTCAGTACGAGCAGTACTTC. The V gene is TRBV27, the J gene TRBJ2-7; 8 bases map to TRBD1. Germline CDR1 is MNHEY and CDR2 is SMNVEV (reference sequence). The V and J ends lost 5 bases and 4 bases, in that order; junction bases with no gene match: 7. This CDR3 is 14 amino acids long.

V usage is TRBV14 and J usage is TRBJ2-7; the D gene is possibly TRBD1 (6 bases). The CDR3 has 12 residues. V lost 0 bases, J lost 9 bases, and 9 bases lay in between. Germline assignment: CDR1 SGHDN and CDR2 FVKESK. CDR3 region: CASSQDLRGQYF. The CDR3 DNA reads TGTGCCAGCAGCCAAGATCTCAGGGGGCAGTACTTC.

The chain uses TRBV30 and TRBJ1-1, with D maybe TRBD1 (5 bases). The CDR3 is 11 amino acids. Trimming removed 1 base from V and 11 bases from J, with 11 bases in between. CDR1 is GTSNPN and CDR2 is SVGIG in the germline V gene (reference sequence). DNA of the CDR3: TGTGCCTGGAGTGCGACAGCCGGGGCTTTCTTT. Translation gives CAWSATAGAFF.

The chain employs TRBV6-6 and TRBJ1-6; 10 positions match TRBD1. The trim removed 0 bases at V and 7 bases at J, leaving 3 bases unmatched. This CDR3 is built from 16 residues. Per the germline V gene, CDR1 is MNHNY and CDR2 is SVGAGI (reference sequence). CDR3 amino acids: CASSYSMGQGNSPLHF. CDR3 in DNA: TGTGCCAGCAGTTACTCGATGGGACAGGGGAATTCACCCCTCCACTTT.

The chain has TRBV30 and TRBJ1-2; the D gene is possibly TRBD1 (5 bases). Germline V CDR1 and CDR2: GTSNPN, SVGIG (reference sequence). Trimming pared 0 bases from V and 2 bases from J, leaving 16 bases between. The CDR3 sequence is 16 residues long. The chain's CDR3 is CAWSVPARGGNYGYTF. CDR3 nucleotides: TGTGCCTGGAGTGTACCGGCTCGGGGCGGCAACTATGGCTACACCTTC.

CDR3 loop: CASSQDRVAGDTQYF. In DNA, the CDR3 is TGTGCCAGCAGCCAAGATCGGGTAGCGGGAGATACGCAGTATTTT. The gene calls are TRBV4-2 and TRBJ2-3, with 7 positions matching TRBD2. V trimming: 0 bases; J trimming: 5 bases; junction bases outside the gene matches: 5. The CDR3 runs to 15 residues. CDR1 and CDR2 from the germline V gene are LGHNA and YNFKEQ.

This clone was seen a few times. The CDR3 DNA reads as TGCGCCAGCAGCCTGGACGGTGGATGGGATGGCTACACCTTC. Protein sequence: CASSLDGGWDGYTF. The chain recombines TRBV5-1 with TRBJ1-2; no firm D call. The length of the CDR3 is 14 residues. The germline V and J ends were trimmed by 4 bases and 6 bases, with 16 bases remaining between them. Germline V gene data show CDR1 as SGHRS and CDR2 as YFSETQ.

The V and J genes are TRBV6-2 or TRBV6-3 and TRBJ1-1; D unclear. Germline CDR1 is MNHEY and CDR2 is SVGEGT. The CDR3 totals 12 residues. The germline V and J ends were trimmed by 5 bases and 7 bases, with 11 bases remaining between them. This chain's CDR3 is CASSQRVHEAFF. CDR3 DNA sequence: TGTGCCAGCAGTCAGAGGGTCCATGAAGCTTTCTTT.

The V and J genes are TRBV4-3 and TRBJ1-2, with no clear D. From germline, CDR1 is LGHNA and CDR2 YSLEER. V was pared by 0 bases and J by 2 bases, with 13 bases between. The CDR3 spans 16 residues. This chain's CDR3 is CASSQDFHSENYGYTF. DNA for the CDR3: TGCGCCAGCAGCCAAGATTTTCACTCGGAGAACTATGGCTACACCTTC.